This T cell receptor beta chain derives from a study of shared clonotypes between healthy human individuals (TCRdb year 2020). Study-wide context: Three men and two women, aged 18 to 49 years, made up the cohort. For each donor, three plates each were used for CD4 naive and CD4 memory, two plates were used for CD8 naive, and one plate was used for CD8 memory. Libraries were prepared and TCR repertoires were sequenced by different laboratories using diverse techniques, in order to increase sequencing depth and limit assay-specific biases. To estimate repertoire size and how much clonotype sharing occurs between individuals, the study deeply sequenced the blood TCR repertoires of five healthy adults. Per donor, leukapheresis produced somewhere between about 0.9 and 9.5 billion PBMCs.

Details on this clone: Its cognate antigen has yet to be identified. Per-base qualities were not stored, and no clone one base away is much larger.

The full study reports these points: Sampling was limited to blood, and TCR repertoires in tissue likely differ from TCR repertoires in blood. Because the study included only a small number of donors, the genetic and exposure-history diversity represented was limited. Naive subsets generally had larger estimated clonotype richness than memory subsets did. When several donors were compared, the shared fraction of clonotypes was approximately 5% for naive CD4, around 4% for naive CD8, 2% to 2.5% for memory CD4, and under 0.5% for memory CD8. Compared with non-shared clonotypes, the clonotypes found in all four sorted-subset donors had higher generation probabilities. Rarefaction of sorted-subset datasets indicated incomplete sequencing despite the large sequencing depth. Pairwise subsampling indicated that sequencing depth was expected to affect the degree of clonotype sharing among donors.

Using the deep immunoSEQ assay, TCR CDR3 regions were amplified from genomic DNA by multiplex PCR. Genomic DNA extracted from each cell subset was distributed evenly over all wells of several immunoSEQ 96-well plates, and each plate served as one replicate. For sorted subsets, about 200 ng genomic DNA, equal to 25,000 to 35,000 T cell genomes, was loaded into each replicate PCR. Purified libraries were quantified with a Qubit 3.0 fluorometer, sized on a Bioanalyzer 2100, and re-quantified with the KAPA Library Quantification kit. Every immunoSEQ 96-well plate was sequenced on a dedicated single-read 150-cycle Illumina NextSeq 550 flow cell. In the source study's methods: Because the immunoSEQ output included only junctional sequences and no quality scores, the filtering could not be the same as the filtering used for full-length reads. To assign V/J genes and CDR3, sequences were annotated using PyIR, a Python wrapper for IgBLAST v1.9, with IMGT germline references. Reads with weak V/J assignments (E-value above 1e-6), missing CDR3, stop codons, out-of-frame junctions, or ambiguous translated residues were removed. V3J clonotypes were defined as sequences sharing an identical inferred V gene, J gene, and CDR3 amino acid sequence. Percentage overlap between repertoires was computed as shared unique clonotypes divided by the size of the smaller repertoire. Richness of each repertoire was evaluated using RTK rarefaction, the Chao1 estimator, and Recon v2.1 estimates of unobserved clonotypes. Generation probabilities were computed with OLGA for all TCRbeta clonotypes obtained by the gDNA method from a handful of donors. Imported from immuneACCESS, the table was reduced by TCRdb to in-frame sequences with V and J called. These copies leave out some clones; in studies compared against another copy, an unresolved V gene accounts for under half, and the cause of the remainder is not known. The D gene and trimming were derived from the DNA, and the V and J assignments and clone size from that table. Here the sample has approximately 2.1 million clones; over 90% occur a single time. The ten largest clones represent about 0.37% of the sample.

The donors were healthy, HIV-negative adults with no recently reported acute infections or vaccinations. Every donor was a Caucasian adult residing in Nashville, Tennessee, USA. CD4+ T cells were enriched through magnetic negative selection, after which naive cells were positively selected on CD45RA and the remaining negative fraction served as the memory subset. Blood was obtained by leukapheresis, after which PBMCs were separated by Ficoll-Histopaque density gradient centrifugation and cryopreserved in liquid nitrogen vapor phase. Purity and quantity of every magnetically sorted T cell population were checked by analytical flow cytometry. Each sorted fraction had its genomic DNA isolated and then quantified by UV absorbance on a Nanodrop 2000c. The CDR3 has 15 amino acids, counting the end cysteine and phenylalanine. Kept here is only the CDR3 DNA, which spans 45 bases and is read in frame from base 1.

The chain is made from TRBV7-5 and TRBJ2-1; whether TRBD2, the table's D call, matches the DNA was not checked. TRBV7-5 is a pseudogene locus. The TCR sequence derives from a man aged 18 to 35 in good health. Some clones in this sample may be carry-over from other donors' samples. What was sequenced was naive CD4+ T cells from PBMCs. In light of the paper, this sample's cell subset or site label describes: CD45RA+ positively selected. For the CDR3, the sequence is CARSPLYSSYNEQFF. The nucleotide sequence is TGTGCCAGAAGCCCACTGTATAGCTCCTACAATGAGCAGTTCTTC.